These 20 T cell receptor beta chains originate from one sample sequenced in a study of blood T cell repertoires in COVID-19 (dated by TCRdb to about 2020). Libraries were made using the immunoSEQ multiplex PCR assay. This is the immuneACCESS table as TCRdb keeps it, with only in-frame sequences that have V and J called. A part of the clones is gone; compared with another copy, unresolved V genes explain less than half, and the rest is unexplained. Within this sample are around 70,000 clones, with less than 85% of them counted one time only. The top ten clones comprise under 7% of the sample. The sequencing sample was made of peripheral blood. These receptor sequences come from a man between 60 and 70 years old with acute or convalescent COVID-19.

The chain employs TRBV2 and TRBJ1-5, with D perhaps TRBD1 (5 bases). The CDR3 totals 13 residues. V was pared by 8 bases and J by 5 bases, with 13 bases between. Germline CDR1 reads SNHLY; CDR2 reads FYNNEI. CDR3 sequence (DNA): TGTGCCAGCGTCAGGGATATGGATCAGCCCCAGCATTTT. It yields the protein CASVRDMDQPQHF.

The chain combines TRBV6-1 with TRBJ1-6; D is undetermined. CDR1 and CDR2 (germline): MNHNS, SASEGT. CDR3 length: 15 amino acids. V lost 2 bases and J 9 bases, leaving 14 bases between the germline ends. CDR3 loop: CASSEIALGSSPLHF. The CDR3, as DNA: TGTGCCAGCAGTGAAATAGCCCTCGGGTCTTCACCCCTCCACTTT.

This chain links TRBV15 with TRBJ2-1, with D possibly being TRBD1 (5 bases). Trimming removed 0 bases from V and 5 bases from J, with 11 bases in between. Germline assignment: CDR1 LNHNV and CDR2 YYDKDF (reference sequence). This CDR3 comprises 15 residues. The CDR3 sequence is CATSREAGWHNEQFF. Here the CDR3 DNA reads TGTGCCACCAGCAGAGAGGCAGGGTGGCACAATGAGCAGTTCTTC.

The chain joins TRBV7-9 to TRBJ2-5; D is possibly TRBD1 (5 bases). The CDR3 spans 15 residues. Germline assignment: CDR1 SEHNR and CDR2 FQNEAQ (reference sequence). V was cut by 4 bases and J by 2 bases, with 14 bases left in between. CDR3 nucleotide sequence: TGTGCCAGCAGCTCTAGAGTGGGGCTACAAGAGACCCAGTACTTC. Translation: CASSSRVGLQETQYF.

The chain has TRBV30 and TRBJ1-2; D uncertain. The ends were cut back, 1 base at V and 8 bases at J, with 20 bases in the middle. Germline values: CDR1 GTSNPN, CDR2 SVGIG (reference sequence). CDR3 length: 15 amino acids. CDR3 sequence reads: CAWSERRQSLWGYTF. The CDR3, as DNA: TGTGCCTGGAGTGAGAGGAGGCAGAGCCTTTGGGGCTACACCTTC.

This clone was seen only a few times. The V gene is TRBV19, the J gene TRBJ1-4; 9 positions agree with TRBD1. Germline trimming cut 7 bases from V and 11 bases from J; bases unmatched to any gene: 14. The CDR3 extends over 15 amino acids. Germline V lookup: CDR1 LNHDA, CDR2 SQIVND (reference sequence). CDR3 residues: CASTSAGTGLRKLFF. CDR3 sequence (DNA): TGTGCCAGTACCTCTGCGGGGACAGGGCTCCGGAAACTGTTTTTT.

The chain is built from TRBV7-9 and TRBJ1-2; the D gene is possibly TRBD1 (6 bases). From germline, CDR1 is SEHNR and CDR2 FQNEAQ (reference sequence). V lost 7 bases and J lost 0, with 18 bases in between. The CDR3 is 16 residues long. This CDR3 is CASNNRGGLSNYGYTF. The CDR3, as DNA: TGTGCCAGCAACAATCGGGGGGGCCTTTCTAACTATGGCTACACCTTC.

The chain joins TRBV5-5 to TRBJ1-5; D is unresolved. The CDR3 runs 16 residues. Germline CDR1 and CDR2: SGHKS and YYEKEE (reference sequence). V dropped 4 bases and J dropped 2 bases, with 16 bases sitting between them. CDR3 loop: CASSPGRLGGNQPQHF. For the CDR3, the DNA is TGTGCCAGCAGCCCTGGCAGACTGGGTGGCAATCAGCCCCAGCATTTT.

This clone has just a few counts. V usage is TRBV6-6 and J usage is TRBJ1-6; D ambiguous. In germline, CDR1 is MNHNY, CDR2 SVGAGI (reference sequence). V was shortened by 0 bases and J by 6 bases, with 12 bases between the two germline ends. The CDR3 consists of 16 residues. This CDR3 is CASSYSETQPNSPLHF. In DNA, the CDR3 is TGTGCCAGCAGTTACTCTGAGACACAACCTAATTCACCCCTCCACTTT.

The rearrangement uses TRBV29-1 and TRBJ1-2, with 12 bases identical to TRBD1. The V and J ends lost 2 bases and 8 bases, in that order; junction bases with no gene match: 6. This CDR3 spans 14 amino acids. Germline CDR1 and CDR2: SQVTM and ANQGSEA. CDR3 residues: CSVEQGQGAVGYTF. In nucleotides, the CDR3 is TGCAGCGTTGAACAGGGACAGGGGGCGGTAGGCTACACCTTC. The full variable domain, its missing parts supplied by reference TRBV29-1 and TRBJ1-2, is SAVISQKPSRDICQRGTSLTIQCQVDSQVTMMFWYRQQPGQSLTLIATANQGSEATYESGFVIDKFPISRPNLTFSTLTVSNMSPEDSSIYLCSVEQGQGAVGYTFGSGTRLTVV.

This rearrangement joins TRBV24-1 to TRBJ1-4, with 8 bases identical to TRBD1. Germline V gene lookup returns CDR1 KGHDR and CDR2 SFDVKD. The CDR3 covers 15 residues. With 2 bases clipped from V and 5 bases from J, the junction kept 3 bases outside the gene matches. The CDR3, as DNA: TGTGCCACCAGTGATTCCGGGACAGGAAATGAAAAACTGTTTTTT. This codes for CATSDSGTGNEKLFF.

This chain links TRBV5-8 with TRBJ1-1, with TRBD1 as a possible D gene (6 bases). CDR1 is SGHTS and CDR2 is YDEGEE in the germline V gene. There are 17 residues in the CDR3. V lost 0 bases and J 1 base, leaving 16 bases between the germline ends. This CDR3 is CASSLGPPRGGNTEAFF. CDR3 nucleotides: TGTGCCAGCAGCTTGGGACCTCCTAGGGGGGGGAACACTGAAGCTTTCTTT.

This clone was detected a few times. The rearrangement joins TRBV6-5 to TRBJ2-1; D is uncertain. This CDR3 contains 13 residues. Germline V gives CDR1 MNHEY, CDR2 SVGAGI. V was cut by 2 bases and J by 3 bases, with 5 bases left in between. The CDR3 sequence: CASSYEVYNEQFF. In DNA form, the CDR3 reads TGTGCCAGCAGTTACGAGGTCTACAATGAGCAGTTCTTC.

The J gene is TRBJ2-7, the V gene TRBV6-5; D is possibly TRBD1 (6 bases). Trimming shortened V by 2 bases and J by 11 bases, and 16 bases separated the two germline ends. CDR3 length: 13 amino acids. Germline CDR1 MNHEY, CDR2 SVGAGI. The CDR3: CASSYRTAAGEYF. CDR3 coding DNA: TGTGCCAGCAGTTACCGGACAGCAGCAGGGGAGTACTTC.

The chain is built from TRBV11-2 and TRBJ2-1, with D possibly TRBD1 on 5 matching bases. CDR1 is SGHAT, CDR2 FQNNGV, per germline. This CDR3 comprises 14 residues. Trimming removed 3 bases from V and 6 bases from J, with 12 bases in between. The CDR3 sequence is CASSFGRVSNEQFF. CDR3 sequence (DNA): TGTGCCAGCAGCTTCGGCAGGGTGAGCAATGAGCAGTTCTTC.

The chain recombines TRBV19 with TRBJ1-5; 8 bases match TRBD1. J was trimmed by 6 bases and V by 4 bases; bases with no gene match: 8. CDR3 size: 15 residues. The germline gives CDR1 LNHDA, CDR2 SQIVND (reference sequence). CDR3 sequence: CASSKGGQGRQPQHF. DNA of the CDR3: TGTGCCAGTAGTAAGGGAGGACAGGGTCGTCAGCCCCAGCATTTT.

This clone was seen only a few times. V usage is TRBV3-1 (or the pseudogene TRBV3-2) and J usage is TRBJ1-6, with 8 bases identical to TRBD1. Germline assignment: CDR1 LGHDT and CDR2 YNNKEL (reference sequence). CDR3 size: 14 residues. With V trimmed by 5 bases and J by 6 bases, 3 bases remained unmatched. The CDR3 spells CASSLQGVNSPLHF. CDR3 bases: TGTGCCAGCAGCTTACAGGGGGTTAATTCACCCCTCCACTTT.

The rearrangement links TRBV2 to TRBJ2-7; TRBD1 matches at 9 bases. The CDR3 runs 12 residues. The V gene's germline CDR1 is SNHLY and CDR2 FYNNEI. The junction had 3 bases not matched to a gene; V was cut back by 8 bases and J by 4 bases. CDR3 sequence (DNA): TGTGCCAGCGGGACAGGGCGATACGAGCAGTACGTC. Encoded protein: CASGTGRYEQYV.

This chain uses TRBV9 with TRBJ1-2; TRBD1 might be the D (5 bases). With 0 bases removed from V and 0 bases from J, the gap between germline ends came to 9 bases. The germline gives CDR1 SGDLS, CDR2 YYNGEE. The CDR3 is made up of 15 amino acids. The CDR3 loop reads CASSVAAGTNYGYTF. DNA of the CDR3: TGTGCCAGCAGCGTAGCGGCAGGGACTAACTATGGCTACACCTTC.

This chain links TRBV24-1 with TRBJ2-3; 9 bases line up with TRBD1. The J segment lost 3 bases and the V segment lost 7 bases, leaving 1 base of the junction unmatched. Germline V CDR1 and CDR2: KGHDR, SFDVKD. The CDR3 is 13 residues long. CDR3 DNA: TGTGCCACCAGGGGACAGGGAACAGATACGCAGTATTTT. It yields the protein CATRGQGTDTQYF.